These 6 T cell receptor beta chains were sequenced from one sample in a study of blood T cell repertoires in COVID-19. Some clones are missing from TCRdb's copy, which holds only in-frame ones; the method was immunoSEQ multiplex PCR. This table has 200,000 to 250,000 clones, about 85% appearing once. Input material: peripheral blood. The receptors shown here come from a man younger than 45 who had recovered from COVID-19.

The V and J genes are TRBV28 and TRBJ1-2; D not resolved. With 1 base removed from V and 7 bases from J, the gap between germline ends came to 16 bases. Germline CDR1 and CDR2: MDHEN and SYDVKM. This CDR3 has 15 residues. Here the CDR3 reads CASSLYPAAASGYTF. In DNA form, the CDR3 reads TGTGCCAGCAGTTTATACCCCGCGGCAGCTTCTGGCTACACCTTC.

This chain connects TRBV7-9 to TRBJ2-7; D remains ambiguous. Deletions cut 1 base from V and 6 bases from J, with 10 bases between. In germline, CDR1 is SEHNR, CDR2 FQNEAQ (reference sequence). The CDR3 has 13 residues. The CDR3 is CASSLGAASEQYV. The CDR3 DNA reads TGTGCCAGCAGCTTAGGGGCAGCCTCCGAGCAGTACGTC.

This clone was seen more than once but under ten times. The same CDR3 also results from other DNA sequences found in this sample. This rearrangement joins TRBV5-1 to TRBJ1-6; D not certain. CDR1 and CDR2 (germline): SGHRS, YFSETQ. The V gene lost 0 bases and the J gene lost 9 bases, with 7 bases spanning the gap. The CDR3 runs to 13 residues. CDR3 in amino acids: CASSLAGFSPLHF. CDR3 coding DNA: TGCGCCAGCAGCTTGGCGGGGTTTTCACCCCTCCACTTT.

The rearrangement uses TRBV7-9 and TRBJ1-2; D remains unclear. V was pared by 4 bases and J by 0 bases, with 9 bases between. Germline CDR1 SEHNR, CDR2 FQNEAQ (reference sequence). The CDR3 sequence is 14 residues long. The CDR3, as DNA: TGTGCCAGCAGCTATGAGGGAACTAACTATGGCTACACCTTC. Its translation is CASSYEGTNYGYTF. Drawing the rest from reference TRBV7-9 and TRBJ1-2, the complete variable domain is DTGVSQNPRHKITKRGQNVTFRCDPISEHNRLYWYRQTLGQGPEFLTYFQNEAQLEKSRLLSDRFSAERPKGSFSTLEIQRTEQGDSAMYLCASSYEGTNYGYTFGSGTRLTVV.

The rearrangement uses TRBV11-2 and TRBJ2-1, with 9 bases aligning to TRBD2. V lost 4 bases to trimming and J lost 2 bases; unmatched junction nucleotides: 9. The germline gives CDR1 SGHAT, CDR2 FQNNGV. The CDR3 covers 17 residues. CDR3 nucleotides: TGTGCCAGCAGCTCCGATCGGGAGCGGGGGGCCTACAATGAGCAGTTCTTC. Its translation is CASSSDRERGAYNEQFF.

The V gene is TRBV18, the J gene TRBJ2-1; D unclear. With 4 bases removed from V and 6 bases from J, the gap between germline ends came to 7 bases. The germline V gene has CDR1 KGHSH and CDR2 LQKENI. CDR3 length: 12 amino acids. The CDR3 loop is CASSRPVNEQFF. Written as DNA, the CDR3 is TGTGCCAGCTCACGCCCGGTCAATGAGCAGTTCTTC.